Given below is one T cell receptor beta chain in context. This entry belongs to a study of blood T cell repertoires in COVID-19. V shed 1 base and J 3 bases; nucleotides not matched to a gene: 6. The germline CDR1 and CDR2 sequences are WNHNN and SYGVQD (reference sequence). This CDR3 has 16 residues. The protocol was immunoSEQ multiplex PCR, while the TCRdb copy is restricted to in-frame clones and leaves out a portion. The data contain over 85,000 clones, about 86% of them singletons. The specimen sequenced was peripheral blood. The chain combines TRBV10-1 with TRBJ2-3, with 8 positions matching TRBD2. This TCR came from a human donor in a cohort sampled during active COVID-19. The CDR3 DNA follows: TGCGCCAGCAGTGAGTTGGGGTCTAGCGGGACAGATACGCAGTATTTT. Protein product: CASSELGSSGTDTQYF.